A single sample gave rise to the 18 T cell receptor beta chains below, sequenced in a study of neurological immune-mediated disorders. TCRdb re-called the 5' RACE reads with MiXCR, one entry per CDR3 protein. Of around 67,000 distinct CDR3 sequences detected, approximately 5.2% appear once; the ten largest clones hold about 8%. Sequences were obtained from PBMCs. Receptors were obtained from a man between 18 and 29 years old with multiple sclerosis.

This clonotype showed up many times. The chain combines TRBV11-3 with TRBJ2-1; D may be TRBD1 (6 bases). V was shortened by 5 bases and J by 2 bases, with 13 bases between the two germline ends. Germline values: CDR1 SGHNT, CDR2 YENEEA. The CDR3 consists of 15 residues. CDR3 sequence reads: CASSPFDRPYNEQFF. The CDR3 DNA sequence: TGTGCCAGCAGCCCCTTTGACAGGCCCTACAATGAGCAGTTCTTC. The entire variable domain, with the rest obtained from reference TRBV11-3 and TRBJ2-1, is as follows: EAGVVQSPRYKIIEKKQPVAFWCNPISGHNTLYWYLQNLGQGPELLIRYENEEAVDDSQLPKDRFSAERLKGVDSTLKIQPAELGDSAVYLCASSPFDRPYNEQFFGPGTRLTVL.

There are many counts of this clonotype. J is TRBJ2-7 and V is TRBV12-3 or TRBV12-4, with 8 bases matching TRBD2. This CDR3 spans 14 amino acids. J was trimmed by 5 bases and V by 5 bases; bases with no gene match: 8. CDR3 DNA sequence: TGTGCCAGCAGTCCTCCCGGGGGGGTAAACGAGCAGTACTTC. It translates to CASSPPGGVNEQYF.

The sample holds many counts of this clonotype. The rearrangement joins TRBV7-9 to TRBJ1-1; TRBD1 is a possible D gene (6 bases). Trimming stripped 5 bases from V and 6 bases from J, with 13 bases between. The CDR3 is made up of 13 amino acids. Germline CDR1 reads SEHNR; CDR2 reads FQNEAQ (reference sequence). DNA for the CDR3: TGTGCCAGCAGCCCAAGTGGGGGCTCTGAAGCTTTCTTT. Encoded protein: CASSPSGGSEAFF.

This clonotype was detected many times. CDR3 in amino acids: CSASLPGGIEQYF. CDR3 sequence (DNA): TGCAGTGCTAGTCTCCCAGGCGGCATCGAGCAGTACTTC. The chain uses TRBV20-1 and TRBJ2-7; no firm D call. Trimming shortened V by 3 bases and J by 6 bases, and 15 bases separated the two germline ends. Germline V gives CDR1 DFQATT, CDR2 SNEGSKA (reference sequence). The CDR3 has 13 amino acids.

Concerning this clonotype: Its ends do not fully match the called genes, so a read error is possible. This chain uses TRBV7-8 with TRBJ1-5; D may be TRBD1 (5 bases). Germline V CDR1 and CDR2: SGHVS, FQNEAQ. The CDR3 contains 14 residues. The CDR3 is CASSQGDSYQPQNF. The CDR3 nucleotides read TGTGCCAGCAGCCAAGGGGATTCGTATCAGCCCCAGAATTTT.

This chain connects TRBV7-3 to TRBJ2-3, with TRBD2 as a possible D gene (5 bases). The ends were cut back, 4 bases at V and 3 bases at J, with 14 bases in the middle. The CDR3 has 15 residues. CDR1 is SGHTA and CDR2 is FQGTGA in the germline V gene. CDR3 region: CASSSAGVRTDTQYF. CDR3 in DNA: TGTGCCAGCAGCTCCGCGGGCGTCCGTACAGATACGCAGTATTTT.

This clonotype was observed at least ten times. This sequence joins TRBV10-3 and TRBJ1-6, with TRBD1 as a possible D gene (6 bases). Germline loops: CDR1 ENHRY, CDR2 SYGVKD. The germline V and J ends were trimmed by 6 bases and 0 bases, with 12 bases remaining between them. This CDR3 is 16 amino acids long. In nucleotides, the CDR3 is TGTGCCATCAGACCTACAGGGAGCTCCTATAATTCACCCCTCCACTTT. It specifies CAIRPTGSSYNSPLHF.

Ten or more counts support this clonotype. CDR3 sequence (DNA): TGTGCCAGCAGCGCCGGGACTAAGGATACGCAGTATTTT. It specifies CASSAGTKDTQYF. The chain carries TRBV5-5 and TRBJ2-3; the match to TRBD2 covers 7 bases. CDR1 and CDR2 (germline): SGHKS, YYEKEE (reference sequence). Trimming at V came to 4 bases and at J to 6 bases, leaving 5 bases not matched to a gene. This CDR3 is 13 amino acids long.

This clonotype was counted ten times or more. CDR3 loop: CASSSQAGGRTDTQYF. The CDR3 nucleotides read TGTGCCAGCAGCTCTCAAGCGGGAGGGAGGACAGATACGCAGTATTTT. The chain is built from TRBV7-3 and TRBJ2-3, with 10 nucleotides matching TRBD2. The CDR3 is 16 residues long. The V gene end was trimmed by 4 bases and the J gene end by 3 bases; junction bases not matched to a gene: 7. The germline V gene encodes CDR1 SGHTA and CDR2 FQGTGA.

This clonotype was recorded at least ten times. J is TRBJ1-4 and V is TRBV7-2; weak D call: TRBD1 (6 bases). Trimming took 3 bases from V and 8 from J, leaving 19 bases between them. Germline assignment: CDR1 SGHTA and CDR2 FQGNSA. The CDR3 spans 16 residues. The CDR3 coding sequence is TGTGCCAGCAGCTTGTTGACAGGACCGGGAGGAGAAAAACTGTTTTTT. Translation: CASSLLTGPGGEKLFF.

Many counts were recorded for this clonotype. This sequence joins TRBV9 and TRBJ2-3; a weak D match, TRBD1 (6 bases). Germline assignment: CDR1 SGDLS and CDR2 YYNGEE. CDR3 length equals 16 residues. V gave up 0 bases and J gave up 1 base, with 12 bases separating them. CDR3 in DNA: TGTGCCAGCAGCGTAGGAGGACAGCGAGGCACAGATACGCAGTATTTT. This sequence encodes CASSVGGQRGTDTQYF.

This clonotype was recorded many times. This rearrangement joins TRBV6-5 to TRBJ2-3; TRBD1 matches 9 bases. V lost 6 bases, J lost 1 base, and 11 bases stayed unmatched. CDR1 is MNHEY and CDR2 is SVGAGI in the germline V gene. The CDR3 runs to 17 residues. Here the CDR3 reads CASRPLTGGRGTDTQYF. The DNA of the CDR3 is TGTGCCAGCAGGCCCTTAACAGGGGGCAGGGGCACAGATACGCAGTATTTT.

This clonotype appeared many times. The gene calls are TRBV4-3 and TRBJ2-7, with a possible D match to TRBD2 (6 bases). CDR1 is LGHNA and CDR2 is YSLEER in the germline V gene. V lost 0 bases, J lost 2 bases, and 11 bases lay in between. This CDR3 region has 15 residues. CDR3 coding DNA: TGCGCCAGCAGCCAAGATTATACGGGAGCCTACGAGCAGTACTTC. The encoded protein is CASSQDYTGAYEQYF.

Ten or more counts support this clonotype. V is TRBV5-1 and J is TRBJ1-2; TRBD1 aligns across 10 bases. Unmatched junction bases numbered 7, after V lost 4 bases and J lost 4 bases. This CDR3 is 15 amino acids long. Germline lookup yields CDR1 SGHRS and CDR2 YFSETQ. The CDR3 nucleotides are TGCGCCAGCAGCCTTACCGGGACAGGGGCCTATGGCTACACCTTC. This translates into CASSLTGTGAYGYTF.

This clonotype was observed a single time. The genes are TRBV23-1 and TRBJ2-4; D not resolved. TRBV23-1 carries the ORF label, with uncertain function. Trimming removed 9 bases at V and 0 bases at J, with 12 bases between. The CDR3 is 14 amino acids. In DNA, the CDR3 is TGCGCCAGTAGGCCGGATCAAGCCAAAAACATTCAGTACTTC. Amino acid sequence: CASRPDQAKNIQYF.

This clonotype showed up many times. The chain uses TRBV21-1 and TRBJ2-7; the table names TRBD1, a call not compared with the DNA. TRBV21-1 represents a pseudogene. The CDR3 is 13 amino acids. CDR3 bases: TGTGCCAGCGGCCAGGGGGCCTCCTACGAGCAGTACTTC. It yields the protein CASGQGASYEQYF.

This clonotype was counted only a few times. The genes are TRBV19 and TRBJ2-1; D perhaps matches TRBD2 (6 bases). V was clipped by 7 bases and J by 7 bases, with 20 bases between them. CDR1 and CDR2 (germline): LNHDA, SQIVND (reference sequence). The CDR3 is 15 amino acids. The CDR3 loop is CASTTGTVIRNEQFF. The CDR3 nucleotides read TGTGCCAGTACTACTGGGACTGTAATTAGGAATGAGCAGTTCTTC.

This clonotype was seen ten or more times. The chain uses TRBV12-3 or TRBV12-4 and TRBJ2-1; possibly TRBD1 for D (5 bases). Trimming removed 4 bases at V and 12 bases at J, with 13 bases between. This CDR3 spans 12 amino acids. The DNA for the CDR3 is TGTGCCAGCAGTTCTTCAGGGTTCGGGCAGTTCTTC. Translation gives CASSSSGFGQFF.